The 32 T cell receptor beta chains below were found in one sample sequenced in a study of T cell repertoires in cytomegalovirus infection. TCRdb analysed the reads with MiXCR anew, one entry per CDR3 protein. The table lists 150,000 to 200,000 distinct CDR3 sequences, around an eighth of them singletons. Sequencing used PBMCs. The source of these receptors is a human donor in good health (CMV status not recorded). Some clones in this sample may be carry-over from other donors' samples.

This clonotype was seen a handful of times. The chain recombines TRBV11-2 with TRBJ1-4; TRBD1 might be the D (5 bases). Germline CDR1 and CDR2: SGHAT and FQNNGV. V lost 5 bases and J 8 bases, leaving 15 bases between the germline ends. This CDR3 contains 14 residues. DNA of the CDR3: TGTGCCAGCAGCCCCAGGGTCGGTGGGGAAAAACTGTTTTTT. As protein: CASSPRVGGEKLFF. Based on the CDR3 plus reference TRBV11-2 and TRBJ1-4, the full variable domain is EAGVAQSPRYKIIEKRQSVAFWCNPISGHATLYWYQQILGQGPKLLIQFQNNGVVDDSQLPKDRFSAERLKGVDSTLKIQPAKLEDSAVYLCASSPRVGGEKLFFGSGTQLSVL.

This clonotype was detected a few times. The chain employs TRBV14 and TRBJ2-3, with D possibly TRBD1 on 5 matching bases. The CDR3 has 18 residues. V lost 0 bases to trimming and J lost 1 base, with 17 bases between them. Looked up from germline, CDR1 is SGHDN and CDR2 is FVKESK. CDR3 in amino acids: CASSQEVFRGARTDTQYF. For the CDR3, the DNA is TGTGCCAGCAGCCAAGAGGTATTTCGTGGGGCCCGCACAGATACGCAGTATTTT.

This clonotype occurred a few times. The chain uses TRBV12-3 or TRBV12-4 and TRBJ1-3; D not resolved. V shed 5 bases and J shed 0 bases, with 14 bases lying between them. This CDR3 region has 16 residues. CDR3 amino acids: CASSGVALTSGNTIYF. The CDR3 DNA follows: TGTGCCAGCAGTGGGGTTGCATTGACCTCTGGAAACACCATATATTTT.

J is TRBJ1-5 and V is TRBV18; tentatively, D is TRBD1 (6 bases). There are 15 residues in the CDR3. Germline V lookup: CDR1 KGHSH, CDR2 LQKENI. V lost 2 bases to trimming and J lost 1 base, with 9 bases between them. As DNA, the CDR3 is TGTGCCAGCTCACCAGACAGGATGAGCAATCAGCCCCAGCATTTT. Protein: CASSPDRMSNQPQHF.

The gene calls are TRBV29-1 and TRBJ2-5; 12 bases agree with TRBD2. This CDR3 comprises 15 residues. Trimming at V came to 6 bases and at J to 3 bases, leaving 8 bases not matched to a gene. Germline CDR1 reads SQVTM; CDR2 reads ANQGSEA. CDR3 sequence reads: CSVPGLAGLKETQYF. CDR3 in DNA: TGCAGCGTCCCAGGACTAGCGGGATTAAAAGAGACCCAGTACTTC.

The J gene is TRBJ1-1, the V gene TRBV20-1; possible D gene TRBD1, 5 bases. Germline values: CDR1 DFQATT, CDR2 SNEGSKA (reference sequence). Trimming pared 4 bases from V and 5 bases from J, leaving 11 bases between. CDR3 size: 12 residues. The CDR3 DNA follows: TGCAGTGCTATATCAGGGATTACTGAAGCTTTCTTT. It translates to CSAISGITEAFF.

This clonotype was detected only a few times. CDR3 DNA sequence: TGTGCCAGTAGTATATTTGGCAGAGGCGGCGGAGAGACCCAGTACTTC. Amino acids: CASSIFGRGGGETQYF. J is TRBJ2-5 and V is TRBV19; D remains unclear. V shed 2 bases and J shed 4 bases, with 17 bases lying between them. The CDR3 spans 16 residues. Germline V lookup: CDR1 LNHDA, CDR2 SQIVND (reference sequence).

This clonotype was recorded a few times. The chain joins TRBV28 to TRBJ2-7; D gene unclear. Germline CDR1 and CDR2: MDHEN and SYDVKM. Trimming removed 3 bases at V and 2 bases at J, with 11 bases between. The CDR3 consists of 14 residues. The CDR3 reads CASSFGRQPYEQYF. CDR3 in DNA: TGTGCCAGCAGTTTCGGCAGGCAGCCCTACGAGCAGTACTTC. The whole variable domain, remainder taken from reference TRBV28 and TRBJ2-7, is DVKVTQSSRYLVKRTGEKVFLECVQDMDHENMFWYRQDPGLGLRLIYFSYDVKMKEKGDIPEGYSVSREKKERFSLILESASTNQTSMYLCASSFGRQPYEQYFGPGTRLTVT.

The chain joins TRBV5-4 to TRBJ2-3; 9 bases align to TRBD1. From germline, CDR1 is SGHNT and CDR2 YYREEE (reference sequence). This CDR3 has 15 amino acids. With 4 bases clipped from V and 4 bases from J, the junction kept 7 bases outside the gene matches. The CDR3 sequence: CASSGGTGWADTQYF. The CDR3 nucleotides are TGTGCCAGCAGCGGAGGGACAGGGTGGGCAGATACGCAGTATTTT.

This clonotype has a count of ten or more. The CDR3 sequence is CASTPEGVGYTF. The CDR3 DNA follows: TGTGCCAGCACCCCTGAGGGAGTCGGCTACACCTTC. V is TRBV6-1 and J is TRBJ1-2; the D is unclear. V was pared by 7 bases and J by 8 bases, with 14 bases between. The CDR3 runs 12 residues. CDR1 and CDR2 from the germline V gene are MNHNS and SASEGT.

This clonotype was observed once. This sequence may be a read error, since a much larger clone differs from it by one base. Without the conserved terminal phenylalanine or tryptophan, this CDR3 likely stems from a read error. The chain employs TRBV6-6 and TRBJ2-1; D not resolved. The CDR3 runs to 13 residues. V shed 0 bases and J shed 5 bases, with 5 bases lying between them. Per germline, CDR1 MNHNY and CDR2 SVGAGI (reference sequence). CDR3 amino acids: CASSYSHNNEQFL. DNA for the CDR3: TGTGCCAGCAGTTACTCGCACAACAATGAGCAGTTCCTC.

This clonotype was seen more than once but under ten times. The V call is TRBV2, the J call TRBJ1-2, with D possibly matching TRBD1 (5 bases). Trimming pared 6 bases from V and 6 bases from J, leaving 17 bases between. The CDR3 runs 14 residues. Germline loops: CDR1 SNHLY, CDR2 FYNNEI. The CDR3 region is CASSRDPRAHGYTF. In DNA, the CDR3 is TGTGCCAGCAGCCGGGACCCCCGAGCCCATGGCTACACCTTC.

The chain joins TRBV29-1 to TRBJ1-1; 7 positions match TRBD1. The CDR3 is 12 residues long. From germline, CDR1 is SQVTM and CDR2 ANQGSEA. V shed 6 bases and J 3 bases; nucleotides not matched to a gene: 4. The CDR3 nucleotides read TGCAGCGTGGTGGGACAGTACACTGAAGCTTTCTTT. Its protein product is CSVVGQYTEAFF.

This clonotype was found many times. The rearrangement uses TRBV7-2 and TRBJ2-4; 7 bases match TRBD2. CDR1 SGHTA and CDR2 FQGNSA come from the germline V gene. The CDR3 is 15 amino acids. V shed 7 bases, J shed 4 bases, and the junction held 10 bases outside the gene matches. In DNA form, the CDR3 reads TGTGCCAGCACCTTCTGGGGGGGGACGAAAAACATTCAGTACTTC. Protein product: CASTFWGGTKNIQYF. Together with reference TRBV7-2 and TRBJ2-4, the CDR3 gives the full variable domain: GAGVSQSPSNKVTEKGKDVELRCDPISGHTALYWYRQSLGQGLEFLIYFQGNSAPDKSGLPSDRFSAERTGGSVSTLTIQRTQQEDSAVYLCASTFWGGTKNIQYFGAGTRLSVL.

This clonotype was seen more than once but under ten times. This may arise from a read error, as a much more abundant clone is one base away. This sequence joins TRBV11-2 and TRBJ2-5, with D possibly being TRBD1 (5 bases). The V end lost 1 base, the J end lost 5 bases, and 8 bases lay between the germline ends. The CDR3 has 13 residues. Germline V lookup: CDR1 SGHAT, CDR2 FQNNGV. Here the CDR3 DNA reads TGTGCCAGCAGCTTAGTAGGGGTGGAGACCCAGTACTTC. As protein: CASSLVGVETQYF.

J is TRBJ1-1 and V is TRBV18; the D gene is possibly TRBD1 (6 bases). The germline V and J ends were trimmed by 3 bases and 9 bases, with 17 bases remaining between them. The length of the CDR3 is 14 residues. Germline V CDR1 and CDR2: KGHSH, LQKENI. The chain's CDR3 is CASSPLSAGTKAFF. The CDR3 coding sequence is TGTGCCAGCTCACCGCTTTCCGCCGGGACAAAAGCTTTCTTT.

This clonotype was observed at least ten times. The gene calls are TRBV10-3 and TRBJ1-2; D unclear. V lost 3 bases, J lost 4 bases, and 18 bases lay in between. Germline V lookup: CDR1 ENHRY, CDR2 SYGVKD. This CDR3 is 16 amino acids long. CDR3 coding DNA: TGTGCCATCAGTGACCCCCCGTGGGCCACTCGCTATGGCTACACCTTC. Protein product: CAISDPPWATRYGYTF.

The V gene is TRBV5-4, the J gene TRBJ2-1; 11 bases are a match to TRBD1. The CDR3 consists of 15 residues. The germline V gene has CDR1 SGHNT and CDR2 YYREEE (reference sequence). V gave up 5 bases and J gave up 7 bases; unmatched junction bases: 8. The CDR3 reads CASRTPGQGVNEQFF. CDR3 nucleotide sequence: TGTGCCAGCAGGACACCGGGACAGGGGGTTAATGAGCAGTTCTTC. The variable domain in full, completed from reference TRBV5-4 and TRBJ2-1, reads ETGVTQSPTHLIKTRGQQVTLRCSSQSGHNTVSWYQQALGQGPQFIFQYYREEENGRGNFPPRFSGLQFPNYSSELNVNALELDDSALYLCASRTPGQGVNEQFFGPGTRLTVL.

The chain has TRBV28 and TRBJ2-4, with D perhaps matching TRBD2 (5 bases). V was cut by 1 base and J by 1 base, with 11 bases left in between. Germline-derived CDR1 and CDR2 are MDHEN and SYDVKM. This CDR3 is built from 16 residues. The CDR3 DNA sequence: TGTGCCAGCAGTTTATTTGAGGGTTTGGCCAAAAACATTCAGTACTTC. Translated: CASSLFEGLAKNIQYF.

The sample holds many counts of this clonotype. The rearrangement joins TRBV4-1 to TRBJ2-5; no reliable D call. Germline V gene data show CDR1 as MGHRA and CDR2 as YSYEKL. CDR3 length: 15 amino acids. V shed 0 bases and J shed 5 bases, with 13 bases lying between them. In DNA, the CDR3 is TGCGCCAGCAGCCAAGAGCCCGCGAGTAGGGAGACCCAGTACTTC. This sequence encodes CASSQEPASRETQYF.

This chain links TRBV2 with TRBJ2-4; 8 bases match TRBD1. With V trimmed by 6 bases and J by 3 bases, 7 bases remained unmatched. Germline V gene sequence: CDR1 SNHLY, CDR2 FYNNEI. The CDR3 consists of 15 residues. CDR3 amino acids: CASSVDRGGKNIQYF. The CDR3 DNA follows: TGTGCCAGCAGCGTTGACAGGGGCGGCAAAAACATTCAGTACTTC.

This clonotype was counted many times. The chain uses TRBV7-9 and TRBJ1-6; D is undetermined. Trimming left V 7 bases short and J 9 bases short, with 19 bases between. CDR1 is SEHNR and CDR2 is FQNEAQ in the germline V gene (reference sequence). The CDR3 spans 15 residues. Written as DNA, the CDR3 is TGTGCCAGCATCGACCCGGGGTTGAAATCTTCACCCCTCCACTTT. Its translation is CASIDPGLKSSPLHF.

CDR3: CASSLAATGDPMNTEAFF. CDR3 coding DNA: TGTGCCAGCAGCCTCGCGGCTACAGGCGACCCGATGAACACTGAAGCTTTCTTT. The V gene is TRBV5-5, the J gene TRBJ1-1; the D gene is possibly TRBD1 (5 bases). Germline assignment: CDR1 SGHKS and CDR2 YYEKEE (reference sequence). V lost 4 bases and J 0 bases, leaving 22 bases between the germline ends. This CDR3 has 18 residues. Based on the CDR3 plus reference TRBV5-5 and TRBJ1-1, the full variable domain is DAGVTQSPTHLIKTRGQQVTLRCSPISGHKSVSWYQQVLGQGPQFIFQYYEKEERGRGNFPDRFSARQFPNYSSELNVNALLLGDSALYLCASSLAATGDPMNTEAFFGQGTRLTVV.

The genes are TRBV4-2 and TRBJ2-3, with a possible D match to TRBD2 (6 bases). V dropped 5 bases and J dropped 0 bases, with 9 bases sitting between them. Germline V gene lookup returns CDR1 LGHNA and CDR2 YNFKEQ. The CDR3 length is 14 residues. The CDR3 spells CASSWDSSTDTQYF. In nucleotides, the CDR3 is TGTGCCAGCAGCTGGGACTCGAGCACAGATACGCAGTATTTT.

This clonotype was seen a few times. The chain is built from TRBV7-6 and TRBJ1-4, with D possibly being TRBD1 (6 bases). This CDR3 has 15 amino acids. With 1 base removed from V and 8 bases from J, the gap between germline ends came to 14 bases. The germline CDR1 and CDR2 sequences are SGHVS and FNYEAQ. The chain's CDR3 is CASSLGAGASEKLFF. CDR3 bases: TGTGCCAGCAGCTTAGGGGCAGGGGCGAGCGAAAAACTGTTTTTT. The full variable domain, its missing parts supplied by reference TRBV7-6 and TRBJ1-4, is GAGVSQSPRYKVTKRGQDVALRCDPISGHVSLYWYRQALGQGPEFLTYFNYEAQQDKSGLPNDRFSAERPEGSISTLTIQRTEQRDSAMYRCASSLGAGASEKLFFGSGTQLSVL.

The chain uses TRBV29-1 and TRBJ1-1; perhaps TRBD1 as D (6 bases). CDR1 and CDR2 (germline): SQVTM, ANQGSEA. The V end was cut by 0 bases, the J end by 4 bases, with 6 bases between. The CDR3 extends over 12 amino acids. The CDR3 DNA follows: TGCAGCGTTGAAGAACAGGGCACTGAAGCTTTCTTT. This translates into CSVEEQGTEAFF.

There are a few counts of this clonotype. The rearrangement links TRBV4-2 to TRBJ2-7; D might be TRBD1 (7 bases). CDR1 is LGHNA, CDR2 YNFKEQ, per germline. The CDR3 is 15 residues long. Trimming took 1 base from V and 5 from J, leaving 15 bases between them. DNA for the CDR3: TGTGCCAGCAGCCAAGCTTCCAGGGGGAGGAACGAGCAGTACTTC. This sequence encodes CASSQASRGRNEQYF.

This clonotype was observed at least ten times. CDR3 DNA: TGTGCCAGCAGCTCCCACCCGATAAGCACAGATACGCAGTATTTT. It specifies CASSSHPISTDTQYF. This rearrangement joins TRBV7-9 to TRBJ2-3, with D unresolved. Germline V gives CDR1 SEHNR, CDR2 FQNEAQ (reference sequence). The CDR3 length is 15 residues. Trimming stripped 4 bases from V and 0 bases from J, with 11 bases between.

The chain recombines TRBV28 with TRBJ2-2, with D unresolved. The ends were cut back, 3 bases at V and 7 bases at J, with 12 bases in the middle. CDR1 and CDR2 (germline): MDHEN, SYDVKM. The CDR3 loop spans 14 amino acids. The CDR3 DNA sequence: TGTGCCAGCAGTTTCCCTGTCTTGGGCGGGGAGCTGTTTTTT. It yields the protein CASSFPVLGGELFF.

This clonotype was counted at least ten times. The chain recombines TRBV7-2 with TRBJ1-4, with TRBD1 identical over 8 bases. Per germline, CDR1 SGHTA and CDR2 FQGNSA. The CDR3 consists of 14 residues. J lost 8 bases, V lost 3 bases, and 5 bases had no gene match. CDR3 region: CASSLDRAEEKLFF. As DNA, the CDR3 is TGTGCCAGCAGCTTGGACAGGGCAGAGGAAAAACTGTTTTTT.

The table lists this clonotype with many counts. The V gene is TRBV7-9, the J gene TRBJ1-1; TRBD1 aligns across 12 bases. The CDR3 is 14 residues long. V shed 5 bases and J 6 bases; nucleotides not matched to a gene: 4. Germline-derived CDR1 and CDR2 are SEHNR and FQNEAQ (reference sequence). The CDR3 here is CASSTGQGAAEAFF. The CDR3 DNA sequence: TGTGCCAGCAGCACGGGACAGGGGGCGGCTGAAGCTTTCTTT.

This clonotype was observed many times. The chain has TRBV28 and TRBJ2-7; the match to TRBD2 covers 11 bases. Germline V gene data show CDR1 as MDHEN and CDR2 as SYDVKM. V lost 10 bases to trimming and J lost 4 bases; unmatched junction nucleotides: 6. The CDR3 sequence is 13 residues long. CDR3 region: CATVAGGPYEQYF. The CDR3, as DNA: TGTGCCACTGTAGCGGGAGGGCCTTACGAGCAGTACTTC.